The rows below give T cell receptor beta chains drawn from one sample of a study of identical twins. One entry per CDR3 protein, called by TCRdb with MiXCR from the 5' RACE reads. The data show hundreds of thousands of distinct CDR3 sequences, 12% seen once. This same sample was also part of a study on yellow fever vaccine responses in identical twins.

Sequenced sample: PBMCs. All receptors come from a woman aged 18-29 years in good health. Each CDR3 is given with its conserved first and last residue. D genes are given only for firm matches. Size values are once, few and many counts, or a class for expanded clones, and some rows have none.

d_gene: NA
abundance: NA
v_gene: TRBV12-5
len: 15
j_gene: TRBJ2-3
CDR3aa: CASGSRDGETDTQYF
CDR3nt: TGTGCTAGTGGTTCCCGGGACGGGGAAACAGATACGCAGTATTTT

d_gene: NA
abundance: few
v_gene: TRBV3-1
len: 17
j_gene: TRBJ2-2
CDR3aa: CASSQDRGTGLVRELFF
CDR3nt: TGTGCCAGCAGCCAAGATCGCGGGACGGGGTTAGTCCGGGAGCTGTTTTTT

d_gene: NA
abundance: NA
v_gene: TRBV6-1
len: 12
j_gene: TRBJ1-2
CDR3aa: CASTYSDYGYTF
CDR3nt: TGTGCCAGCACGTATTCGGACTATGGCTACACCTTC

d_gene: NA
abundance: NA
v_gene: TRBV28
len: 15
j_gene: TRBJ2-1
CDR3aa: CASSTLGGSYNEQFF
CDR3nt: TGTGCCAGCAGTACCCTGGGTGGTTCCTACAATGAGCAGTTCTTC

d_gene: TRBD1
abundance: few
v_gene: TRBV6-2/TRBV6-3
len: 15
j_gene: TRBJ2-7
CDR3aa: CASSAPGQGAYEQYF
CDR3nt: TGTGCCAGCAGTGCTCCGGGACAGGGGGCTTACGAGCAGTACTTC

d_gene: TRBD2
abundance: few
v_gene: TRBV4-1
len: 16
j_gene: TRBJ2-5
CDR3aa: CASSQELAGNQETQYF
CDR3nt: TGCGCCAGCAGCCAAGAACTAGCGGGGAACCAAGAGACCCAGTACTTC

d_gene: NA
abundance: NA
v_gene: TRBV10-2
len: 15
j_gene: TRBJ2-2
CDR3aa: CATRGGQGGTGELFF
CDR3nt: TGCGCCACCAGGGGGGGGCAGGGCGGAACCGGGGAGCTGTTTTTT

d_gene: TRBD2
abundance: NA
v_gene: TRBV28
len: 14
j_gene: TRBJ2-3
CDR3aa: CASELAGRGDTQYF
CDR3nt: TGTGCCAGTGAATTAGCGGGAAGAGGAGATACGCAGTATTTT

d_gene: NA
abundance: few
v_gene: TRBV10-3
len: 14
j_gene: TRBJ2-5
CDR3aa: CAIRTSGGQETQYF
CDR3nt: TGTGCCATCAGGACTTCAGGGGGGCAAGAGACCCAGTACTTC

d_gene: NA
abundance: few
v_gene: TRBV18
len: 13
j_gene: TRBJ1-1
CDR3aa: CASSPPGKIEAFF
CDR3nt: TGTGCCAGCTCACCACCGGGGAAAATTGAAGCTTTCTTT

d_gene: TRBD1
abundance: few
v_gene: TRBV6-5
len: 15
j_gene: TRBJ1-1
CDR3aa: CASSYSGQGGTEAFF
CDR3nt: TGTGCCAGCAGTTACTCAGGACAGGGGGGCACTGAAGCTTTCTTT

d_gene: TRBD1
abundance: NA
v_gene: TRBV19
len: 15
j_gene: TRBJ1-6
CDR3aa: CASSDRDRMMAPLHF
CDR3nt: TGTGCCAGTAGTGACCGGGACAGGATGATGGCACCCCTCCACTTT

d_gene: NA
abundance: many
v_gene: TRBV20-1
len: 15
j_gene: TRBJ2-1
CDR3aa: CSARGDLLPQSEQFF
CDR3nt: TGCAGTGCTAGAGGCGACCTTCTTCCTCAGAGTGAGCAGTTCTTC